This T cell receptor beta chain comes out of a study of read filtering for tumor transcriptome and immune sequencing. Study-wide background: TCR-mapped reads were about 4 to 11 million with IR-seq versus about 80 to 1273 with RNA-seq. Study conclusions and caveats: Correlation between methods rose after single-read clonotypes were removed.

The library was built from about 370 ng RNA with molecular barcoded adaptors for alpha/delta and beta/gamma chains. TCRdb used MiXCR to reprocess the reads, holding one entry per CDR3 protein. The sample lists tens of thousands of distinct CDR3 sequences; 13% to 15% were seen once. Every patient had bone marrow sampled while the disease was active. Concerning this clonotype: Its antigen is as yet unknown. A much more abundant neighbour one base away suggests this may be a read error.

The CDR3 runs 13 residues. Germline V CDR1 and CDR2: SEHNR, FQNEAQ (reference sequence). V gene TRBV7-9 combines with J gene TRBJ1-1; maybe TRBD1 (6 bases). The sequence came from a donor aged 40 or older with multiple myeloma. Input material: a population of CD138-negative cells sorted from bone marrow. The CDR3 DNA is TGTGCCAGCAGCTTAGCTTCGTTGCCAGGGGTTCTCTTT. Protein: CASSLASLPGVLF.